This passage covers 12 T cell receptor beta chains from one sample sequenced in a study of blood T cell repertoires in COVID-19. The repertoire was sequenced with immunoSEQ multiplex PCR; TCRdb's copy has only in-frame clones and lacks some. The sample has approximately 100,000 clones, roughly 92% seen once. The sample comprised peripheral blood. The receptor source for this set is a man aged 50 to 60 with active COVID-19.

The table lists this clone with a count of one. This chain connects TRBV6-5 to TRBJ2-2; 10 positions match TRBD1. Unmatched junction bases numbered 8, after V lost 8 bases and J lost 5 bases. The CDR3 has 15 amino acids. Germline V CDR1 and CDR2: MNHEY, SVGAGI. CDR3 amino acids: CASGAGTGDTGELFF. CDR3 sequence (DNA): TGTGCCAGCGGGGCCGGGACAGGGGATACCGGGGAGCTGTTTTTT.

The gene calls are TRBV28 and TRBJ1-1; TRBD1 matches 8 bases. Germline V gene data show CDR1 as MDHEN and CDR2 as SYDVKM. J gave up 4 bases and V 5 bases, and 6 bases lay outside the gene matches. This CDR3 is built from 14 residues. Here the CDR3 reads CASSPQGAVTEAFF. CDR3 nucleotide sequence: TGTGCCAGCAGTCCTCAGGGGGCTGTCACTGAAGCTTTCTTT.

The rearrangement links TRBV5-4 to TRBJ2-7, with 9 bases identical to TRBD1. The ends lost 4 bases at V and 5 bases at J; junction bases unmatched: 10. Germline CDR1 and CDR2: SGHNT and YYREEE (reference sequence). This CDR3 is built from 15 residues. The chain's CDR3 is CASSALDRGSDEQYF. The CDR3 DNA follows: TGTGCCAGCAGCGCCCTGGACAGGGGTAGTGACGAGCAGTACTTC.

This clone appeared once. This chain links TRBV5-6 with TRBJ2-1; the D gene is possibly TRBD2 (6 bases). CDR3 size: 14 residues. Germline CDR1 SGHDT, CDR2 YYEEEE. V lost 0 bases and J lost 5, with 9 bases in between. The CDR3 reads CASSLGKRDNEQFF. In DNA, the CDR3 is TGTGCCAGCAGCTTGGGGAAGCGGGACAATGAGCAGTTCTTC.

This chain connects TRBV15 to TRBJ1-5; D is possibly TRBD1 (6 bases). Germline V gene data show CDR1 as LNHNV and CDR2 as YYDKDF (reference sequence). The ends were cut back, 1 base at V and 7 bases at J, with 11 bases in the middle. The CDR3 extends over 14 amino acids. The CDR3 is CATSRGTVGQPQHF. The CDR3 DNA sequence: TGTGCCACCAGCAGAGGGACAGTGGGGCAGCCCCAGCATTTT.

This sequence joins TRBV30 and TRBJ2-1; D is possibly TRBD2 (5 bases). With 4 bases removed from V and 8 bases from J, the gap between germline ends came to 12 bases. Germline lookup yields CDR1 GTSNPN and CDR2 SVGIG (reference sequence). CDR3 size: 12 residues. The CDR3 is CAWTLLGDEQFF. The CDR3 nucleotides are TGTGCCTGGACCCTCCTCGGGGATGAGCAGTTCTTC.

The chain couples TRBV18 to TRBJ1-3; a possible D gene is TRBD1 (5 bases). The V end lost 2 bases, the J end lost 8 bases, and 10 bases lay between the germline ends. The CDR3 extends over 13 amino acids. Germline assignment: CDR1 KGHSH and CDR2 LQKENI. The CDR3 reads CASSPGARDTIYF. DNA for the CDR3: TGTGCCAGCTCACCAGGGGCCAGGGACACCATATATTTT.

In nucleotides, the CDR3 is TGTGCCATCACAGGATCCCGAGTGGCCGGACAAGCAGCTTTCTTT. Amino acids: CAITGSRVAGQAAFF. J is TRBJ1-1 and V is TRBV6-5; D perhaps matches TRBD1 (5 bases). This CDR3 has 15 amino acids. Germline-derived CDR1 and CDR2 are MNHEY and SVGAGI. Trimming pared 10 bases from V and 10 bases from J, leaving 28 bases between.

The chain combines TRBV19 with TRBJ1-3, with 7 bases lining up with TRBD1. In germline, CDR1 is LNHDA, CDR2 SQIVND (reference sequence). Trimming at V came to 3 bases and at J to 0 bases, leaving 8 bases not matched to a gene. The CDR3 contains 17 residues. The DNA for the CDR3 is TGTGCCAGTAGTATGCGGGACAGAATCTACTCTGGAAACACCATATATTTT. The encoded protein is CASSMRDRIYSGNTIYF.

The CDR3 loop reads CSVLWRTYYNEQFF. The DNA for the CDR3 is TGCAGCGTCCTTTGGAGGACGTACTACAATGAGCAGTTCTTC. V gene TRBV29-1 combines with J gene TRBJ2-1; possible D gene TRBD2, 5 bases. Trimming left V 6 bases short and J 3 bases short, with 15 bases between. CDR1 and CDR2 (germline): SQVTM, ANQGSEA. This CDR3 comprises 14 residues.

The rearrangement joins TRBV12-3 or TRBV12-4 to TRBJ1-5; D may be TRBD1 (6 bases). Trimming removed 6 bases at V and 9 bases at J, with 15 bases between. This CDR3 comprises 13 residues. CDR3 in DNA: TGTGCCAGCAGAATCAGCGGACAGTCGCCCCAGCATTTT. This codes for CASRISGQSPQHF.

This sequence joins TRBV6-2 or TRBV6-3 and TRBJ2-1, with 11 positions matching TRBD2. Looked up from germline, CDR1 is MNHEY and CDR2 is SVGEGT. This CDR3 is built from 15 residues. Trimming cost V 6 bases and J 10 bases; bases outside gene matches: 11. The CDR3 DNA is TGTGCCAGCAGGTACCTAGCGGGAGGAACAGCCGAGCAGTTCTTC. Its translation: CASRYLAGGTAEQFF.